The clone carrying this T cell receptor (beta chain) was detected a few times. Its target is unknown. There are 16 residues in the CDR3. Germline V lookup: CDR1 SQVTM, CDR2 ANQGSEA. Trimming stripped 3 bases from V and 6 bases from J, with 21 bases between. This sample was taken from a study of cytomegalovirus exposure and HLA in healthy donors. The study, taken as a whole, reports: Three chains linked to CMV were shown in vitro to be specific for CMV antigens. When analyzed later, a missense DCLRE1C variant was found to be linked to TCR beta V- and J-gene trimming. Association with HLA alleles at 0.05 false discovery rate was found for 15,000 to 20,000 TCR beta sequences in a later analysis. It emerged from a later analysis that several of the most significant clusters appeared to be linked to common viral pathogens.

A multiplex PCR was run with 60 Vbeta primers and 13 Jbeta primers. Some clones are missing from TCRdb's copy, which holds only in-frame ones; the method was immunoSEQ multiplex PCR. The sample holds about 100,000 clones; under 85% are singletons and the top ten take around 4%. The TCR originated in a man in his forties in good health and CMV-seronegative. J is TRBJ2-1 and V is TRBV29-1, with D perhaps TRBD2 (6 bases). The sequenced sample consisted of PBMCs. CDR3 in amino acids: CSVDGARAGNLNEQFF. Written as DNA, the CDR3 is TGCAGCGTTGATGGGGCGAGGGCGGGGAACCTCAATGAGCAGTTCTTC.